This paragraph covers one TCR beta chain sequence. Its specific antigen is unknown. No per-base quality is available; no much larger clone lies one base away. The cohort comprised 550 to 700 healthy bone marrow donors. All cohort members were sampled while nominally healthy, although unrecorded immune exposures were likely present. The donor was CMV seropositive and was included in the group of approximately 300 seropositive cohort members. Each donor provided a peripheral blood sample, and peripheral blood mononuclear cells were used for TCR beta sequencing. The Qiagen DNeasy Blood Extraction Kit was used to extract genomic DNA from the blood cell samples. The sample belongs to a study of cytomegalovirus exposure and HLA in healthy donors (dated by TCRdb to 2015 to 2018). Concerning the study at large: In an earlier analysis of approximately 500 of the donors, about 260 Gb of sequence data and approximately 100 million unique TCR beta sequences from 180 million or so T cells were reported. About 280 gigabases of sequencing data and approximately 93 million unique TCR sequences were included in an early release covering several hundred HLA-typed donors. Among the roughly 390 genotyped donors, more than 70% belonged to the genetic ancestry cluster associated with self-reported Caucasian donors. The aim of the study was to test whether cataloging public T cell receptors could identify signatures of past pathogen exposure. Using immunosequencing, the study profiled T cell repertoires from fewer than 850 subjects and related those repertoires to cytomegalovirus serostatus. A separate validation cohort of 100 to 150 different subjects was used in addition to the roughly 720-subject first cohort. To predict cytomegalovirus infection status, the study combined high-throughput TCR immunosequencing, statistical association of individual TCRs with disease status, and machine learning. In a later analysis, previously published TCR beta repertoires from more than 500 donors were re-analyzed and high-resolution HLA genotyping was added so that TCR occurrence patterns could be studied. Rather than using new phenotypic data, the later analysis identified candidate immune exposures from TCR beta sequences and from how often those sequences occurred across donors. An earlier analysis of roughly 600 of the donors used high-throughput TCR beta sequencing to judge whether each TCR beta V gene segment behaved as functional or pseudogenic. Donor age, sex, ethnicity and CMV serostatus were compiled alongside the repertoire data. A later genetic analysis used genome-wide SNP genotypes for about 55% of the 666 donors, treating that subset as a discovery cohort. Every discovery cohort repertoire had been produced on one sequencing platform. HLA typing included class I and class II loci at four-digit resolution. Typing coverage differed by locus: A, B, C, DRB1 and DQB1 were typed in roughly 620-640 donors, DQA1 in about 500, DPA1 in 600 to 610, and DPB1 in roughly 450. Because of strong linkage in the cohort, roughly five DR-DQ haplotypes were treated as single units for association and clustering. Across about 370 genotyped donors of the cohort, an average of approximately 240,000 unique TCR beta nucleotide sequences per donor were sequenced, and 15% to 20% of those sequences were non-productive. The full study reports these points: A later genetic analysis reported fewer N-insertions in productive TCRs among donors in an Asian-associated ancestry cluster than the roughly 620-donor mean. In a later analysis, HLA-associated TCR beta chains were found to be more clonally expanded and to have lower generation probabilities than equally common non-associated chains. According to a later analysis, most CMV-associated TCR beta chains appeared to be HLA-restricted, and the HLA associations seemed to be driven largely by CMV exposure. Roughly 15 rarely observed V segments, including chromosome 9 orphons, were excluded from the earlier analysis of 550 to 700 of the donors because counts were too low. A further reported finding was that TCR beta sequences accurately predicted the HLA-A and HLA-B alleles for most subjects in the first cohort. In a later genetic analysis, a missense DCLRE1C variant was associated with V-gene and J-gene trimming of TCR beta chains, and the association was replicated in an independent cohort. The 87-base-pair reads could not distinguish some IMGT-functional V segments, including TRBV6-2 and TRBV6-3, so those segments were excluded. HLA typing was unavailable for some donors at each locus, so association tests used only the typed subset. When HLA alleles, especially DR and DQ, strongly co-occurred, TCR associations were difficult to assign to individual alleles. The sequencing pipeline was judged likely to have produced a cluster of highly shared sequence variants as a technical artifact. A later analysis found that TCR association rates varied across HLA loci, with DRB1 alleles showing the most associated TCRs and HLA-C alleles the fewest. Roughly uniform sequencing depth across donors was assumed in presence/absence analyses, although this assumption may not hold. Linkage disequilibrium might explain the correlated functional status among segregating V segments, but an unknown experimental factor could not be excluded. While some public TCRs were present in many individuals, most TCR sequences turned up only very rarely across donors. Only TCR beta chains were sequenced in this cohort, and the absence of alpha or paired-chain data limited detectable features. Broadly in line with IMGT annotations, most TCR beta V segments showed up in productive rearrangements about 87% or about 30% of the time in an earlier analysis of several hundred of the donors. It was suggested by the authors that the approach could potentially be generalized to other disease states and immunological phenotypes. Cytomegalovirus status was reported to be diagnosed by the classifier with high specificity and sensitivity in both the original and validation cohorts. A few of the identified cytomegalovirus-associated TCR beta chains were confirmed in vitro to be specific for cytomegalovirus antigens. CMV serostatus was the only immune exposure information available for the cohort. According to a later analysis, parvovirus B19, influenza, CMV and Epstein-Barr virus appeared linked to several top co-occurrence clusters. At a false discovery rate of 0.05, a later analysis linked 16,000 or so TCR beta sequences to specific HLA alleles. The study listed around 160 TCR beta chains as associated with cytomegalovirus.

The method was the immunoSEQ multiplex PCR assay. A mixture of 60 forward primers for TCR Vbeta segments and 13 reverse primers for TCR Jbeta segments was used in the multiplex PCR. A multiplex PCR assay on genomic DNA amplified the CDR3 region of rearranged TCR beta genes. Amplified TCR beta libraries were sequenced as 87-base-pair reads on the Illumina HiSeq System. The study's processing was this. A later analysis tallied 75 million to 95 million unique TCR beta chains across the 600 to 700 repertoires, and some 10 million of those chains were shared by two or more donors. To remove PCR and sequencing errors, raw reads were error-corrected and collapsed into unique sequences using a nearest-neighbor algorithm that merged closely related sequences. V, D and J gene segments were assigned by aligning CDR3 sequences to IMGT reference sequences. For a sequence to be retained, a match of at least six nucleotides was required to both a V gene segment and a J gene segment. A rearrangement was called productive if the CDR3 had no stop codons and remained in frame with V and J, and every other rearrangement was called non-productive. Following IMGT convention, CDR3 was defined as the stretch from the second conserved V-encoded cysteine to the conserved J-encoded phenylalanine. Sequences without an unambiguous match to a single V gene segment were excluded from the earlier analysis of 450 to 750 of the donors. An earlier analysis of fewer than 750 of the donors classified V segments as functional when productive rearrangements were above 56.7% and as segregating when the standard deviation between donors was above 5%. A statistical classification framework was built for diagnosing cytomegalovirus status from the catalog of TCR beta chain sequences. In a later analysis, V and J genes were assigned by comparing TCR nucleotide sequences against IMGT/GENE-DB human TR gene sequences. Using the TCRdist pipeline, a later analysis assigned CDR3 sequences along with most-parsimonious VDJ recombination scenarios. In a later analysis, each TCR beta chain was defined by its CDR3 amino acid sequence together with its V-gene family, and reads lacking a unique V-gene family were excluded. A later analysis removed roughly 590 highly shared, low-generation-probability nucleotide sequences to deal with suspected cross-contamination and a sequencing artifact. In a later analysis, a clonal expansion index was calculated for each public chain from normalized within-repertoire ranks of inferred template counts. In a later analysis, generation probabilities were computed with a VDJ recombination model fitted to out-of-frame rearrangements, and the resulting probabilities were checked against IGoR. A later analysis scored TCR-TCR, TCR-HLA and TCR-CMV co-occurrence with hypergeometric tests, applying a repertoire-size bias correction to TCR pairs. In a later analysis, false discovery rates were estimated by permuting HLA or CMV assignments 20 times. A later analysis grouped co-occurring TCRs with DBSCAN, adding TCRdist sequence similarity when clustering within HLA-allele-positive subsets. Repertoires with fewer than 30,000 or more than 120,000 public chains, plus five repertoires with anomalous nucleotide sharing, were excluded from co-occurrence clustering. TCRdb took over this immuneACCESS table, retaining in-frame rearrangements with V and J assigned. Such tables are incomplete; in checked studies, under half of the missing clones stem from an unresolved V gene, and the remainder is unexplained. D and trimming come from the DNA, and the V and J calls and clone size come from that table. For this sample there are about 130,000 clones; 60% to 80% appear just once. Together, the top ten hold under 3% of the sample.

Compared with germline, V lacks 2 bases and J lacks 4 bases; bases without a gene match: 6. CDR1 and CDR2, looked up from the germline V gene, are SGHTA and FQGTGA. The CDR3 holds 15 amino acids from the cysteine to the phenylalanine. The DNA shown is the 45-base CDR3, in frame from base 1. The sequence derives from a woman aged 55-70 years in good health and CMV-seropositive. The specimen was PBMCs. The V and J segments used are TRBV7-3 and TRBJ1-1; TRBD1 aligns with 8 central bases. The sequenced DNA: TGTGCCAGCAGCTTACGTCCAGGGGGCGGCACTGAAGCTTTCTTT. It is translated as CASSLRPGGGTEAFF.